The 28 T cell receptor beta chains in this list originate from one sample, sequenced in a study of cytomegalovirus exposure and HLA in healthy donors. PCR amplification relied on 60 Vbeta primers (plus 13 Jbeta primers). Method: immunoSEQ multiplex PCR; TCRdb's copy keeps in-frame clones and lacks some. The table records over 70,000 clones, around three quarters of them present only once. What was sequenced was PBMCs. These receptors came from a male donor in good health and CMV-seronegative.

With respect to this clone: One junction end disagrees with the germline gene, perhaps due to a read error. V is TRBV2 and J is TRBJ2-1; 11 nucleotides align to TRBD2. This CDR3 comprises 15 residues. Germline V gene sequence: CDR1 SNHLY, CDR2 FYNNEI. This CDR3 reads CVSSKTSGTSNEQFF. CDR3 nucleotide sequence: TGTGTCAGCAGTAAGACTAGCGGGACAAGCAATGAGCAGTTCTTC.

The genes are TRBV11-3 and TRBJ2-2; D may be TRBD2 (6 bases). CDR1 is SGHNT and CDR2 is YENEEA in the germline V gene. The CDR3 has 15 residues. Trimming took off 3 bases at V and 9 bases at J, with 17 bases between the two ends. In DNA, the CDR3 is TGTGCCAGCAGCTTTGGAGGGGCACCAACCAGGGAGCTGTTTTTT. Translation: CASSFGGAPTRELFF.

The rearrangement joins TRBV28 to TRBJ1-2; TRBD1 agrees at 7 bases. The CDR3 sequence is 15 residues long. Trimming removed 4 bases from V and 8 bases from J; junction bases left unmatched: 13. CDR1 and CDR2 (germline): MDHEN, SYDVKM. The DNA for the CDR3 is TGTGCCAGCAGTTCTTTTATGGGAGGAGGGGGCGGCTACACCTTC. Protein sequence: CASSSFMGGGGGYTF.

The chain combines TRBV9 with TRBJ1-1; 7 positions match TRBD1. J gave up 1 base and V 3 bases, and 9 bases lay outside the gene matches. The CDR3 runs to 16 residues. Germline V gene lookup returns CDR1 SGDLS and CDR2 YYNGEE. The CDR3 loop reads CASSADPGTANTEAFF. The DNA for the CDR3 is TGTGCCAGCAGCGCAGACCCAGGGACAGCGAACACTGAAGCTTTCTTT. Full variable domain (missing parts from reference TRBV9 and TRBJ1-1): DSGVTQTPKHLITATGQRVTLRCSPRSGDLSVYWYQQSLDQGLQFLIQYYNGEERAKGNILERFSAQQFPDLHSELNLSSLELGDSALYFCASSADPGTANTEAFFGQGTRLTVV.

J is TRBJ1-4 and V is TRBV28, with TRBD1 matching over 7 bases. V lost 6 bases to trimming and J lost 8 bases; unmatched junction nucleotides: 9. The CDR3 extends over 14 amino acids. Germline V lookup: CDR1 MDHEN, CDR2 SYDVKM. CDR3 bases: TGTGCCAGCAGGACGAGACAGGGAAGAGAAAAACTGTTTTTT. It yields the protein CASRTRQGREKLFF. Supplemented by reference TRBV28 and TRBJ1-4, the full variable domain reads DVKVTQSSRYLVKRTGEKVFLECVQDMDHENMFWYRQDPGLGLRLIYFSYDVKMKEKGDIPEGYSVSREKKERFSLILESASTNQTSMYLCASRTRQGREKLFFGSGTQLSVL.

For this clone: The same CDR3 is also encoded by other DNA sequences in this sample. The chain is built from TRBV9 and TRBJ2-5, with D unresolved. V was cut by 0 bases and J by 3 bases, with 12 bases left in between. Germline CDR1 reads SGDLS; CDR2 reads YYNGEE. The CDR3 length is 15 residues. CDR3 amino acids: CASSVAPSHEETQYF. CDR3 nucleotides: TGTGCCAGCAGCGTAGCCCCTAGTCATGAAGAGACCCAGTACTTC.

This clone was picked up a small number of times. J is TRBJ1-5 and V is TRBV19; D not certain. This CDR3 spans 13 amino acids. Per the germline V gene, CDR1 is LNHDA and CDR2 is SQIVND (reference sequence). V gave up 3 bases and J gave up 4 bases, with 7 bases separating them. The CDR3: CASSIVINQPQHF. In DNA, the CDR3 is TGTGCCAGTAGTATCGTTATAAATCAGCCCCAGCATTTT.

For the CDR3, the DNA is TGTGCCAGCAGGAAAACTAGCGATTCCTACAATGAGCAGTTCTTC. Residues: CASRKTSDSYNEQFF. The chain employs TRBV27 and TRBJ2-1; 7 bases fit TRBD2. Germline assignment: CDR1 MNHEY and CDR2 SMNVEV (reference sequence). V dropped 6 bases and J dropped 1; count of bases not matched to a gene: 6. This CDR3 is built from 15 residues.

A few counts support this clone. Other DNA sequences within the sample encode an identical CDR3. This rearrangement joins TRBV11-2 to TRBJ2-7; 7 bases align to TRBD2. This CDR3 is 13 amino acids long. Germline assignment: CDR1 SGHAT and CDR2 FQNNGV. Trimming at V came to 3 bases and at J to 5 bases, leaving 4 bases not matched to a gene. The CDR3: CASSFWEGNEQYF. The CDR3 DNA follows: TGTGCCAGCAGCTTTTGGGAGGGGAACGAGCAGTACTTC.

This clone appeared a single time. V gene TRBV30 combines with J gene TRBJ1-2, with a weak D call TRBD1 (5 bases). Trimming removed 1 base at V and 2 bases at J, with 8 bases between. The CDR3 is 13 amino acids. The germline V gene has CDR1 GTSNPN and CDR2 SVGIG (reference sequence). CDR3: CAWSGGQNYGYTF. Written as DNA, the CDR3 is TGTGCCTGGAGTGGCGGACAAAACTATGGCTACACCTTC.

The chain has TRBV7-2 and TRBJ2-1; TRBD1 agrees at 7 bases. The CDR3 is 13 amino acids. J gave up 9 bases and V 4 bases, and 6 bases lay outside the gene matches. Germline-derived CDR1 and CDR2 are SGHTA and FQGNSA. The DNA for the CDR3 is TGTGCCAGCAGCTGGACGAACAGGGGTGAGCAGTTCTTC. Amino acid sequence: CASSWTNRGEQFF.

There are a few counts of this clone. The chain couples TRBV19 to TRBJ1-5, with D maybe TRBD1 (5 bases). The V end was cut by 4 bases, the J end by 1 base, with 17 bases between. The CDR3 length is 17 residues. CDR1 and CDR2 (germline): LNHDA, SQIVND (reference sequence). CDR3 in DNA: TGTGCCAGTAGTACCTCCTGGGGGGGAGGGAGCAATCAGCCCCAGCATTTT. Amino acids: CASSTSWGGGSNQPQHF.

This clone was detected only a few times. The chain recombines TRBV4-1 with TRBJ1-1, with 8 positions matching TRBD1. Germline V gene lookup returns CDR1 MGHRA and CDR2 YSYEKL. V lost 0 bases, J lost 0 bases, and 0 bases stayed unmatched. The CDR3 runs 15 residues. CDR3 protein: CASSQEGQVNTEAFF. The CDR3 DNA follows: TGCGCCAGCAGCCAAGAGGGACAGGTGAACACTGAAGCTTTCTTT.

V usage is TRBV4-1 and J usage is TRBJ1-2; 9 bases fit TRBD1. Germline values: CDR1 MGHRA, CDR2 YSYEKL. The CDR3 loop spans 14 amino acids. J lost 5 bases, V lost 1 base, and 2 bases had no gene match. For the CDR3, the DNA is TGCGCCAGCAGCCAAGGGACAGGGGATTATGGCTACACCTTC. The encoded protein is CASSQGTGDYGYTF.

The gene calls are TRBV20-1 and TRBJ2-7; no clear D. V was shortened by 4 bases and J by 7 bases, with 11 bases between the two germline ends. The CDR3 is 11 residues long. The germline CDR1 and CDR2 sequences are DFQATT and SNEGSKA (reference sequence). The CDR3 DNA reads as TGCAGTGCTATGAAGGAGTGGGAGCAGTACTTC. Translating it yields CSAMKEWEQYF.

The chain employs TRBV6-4 and TRBJ1-2; D call uncertain. The V end lost 0 bases, the J end lost 0 bases, and 11 bases lay between the germline ends. Germline lookup yields CDR1 MRHNA and CDR2 SNTAGT. CDR3 length: 16 amino acids. The DNA of the CDR3 is TGTGCCAGCAGTGACTCGATAGAGGGTGCTAACTATGGCTACACCTTC. Translation: CASSDSIEGANYGYTF.

This clone counts as medium-sized. The chain employs TRBV5-6 and TRBJ1-3; D remains ambiguous. V was cut by 0 bases and J by 4 bases, with 11 bases left in between. The V gene's germline CDR1 is SGHDT and CDR2 YYEEEE. The CDR3 runs to 15 residues. CDR3 sequence: CASSLGPGSGNTIYF. CDR3 nucleotides: TGTGCCAGCAGCTTGGGGCCAGGATCAGGAAACACCATATATTTT.

This clone was found a few times. V and J are TRBV29-1 and TRBJ2-1; tentatively, D is TRBD1 (6 bases). CDR3 size: 14 residues. The germline CDR1 and CDR2 sequences are SQVTM and ANQGSEA. V was shortened by 1 base and J by 14 bases, with 21 bases between the two germline ends. The CDR3 region is CSVEGFGTPVEEFF. Here the CDR3 DNA reads TGCAGCGTTGAAGGGTTTGGGACACCTGTGGAAGAGTTCTTC.

V and J are TRBV30 and TRBJ1-6; D not resolved. This CDR3 contains 15 residues. V lost 2 bases and J lost 8, with 16 bases in between. Per the germline V gene, CDR1 is GTSNPN and CDR2 is SVGIG (reference sequence). CDR3 sequence (DNA): TGTGCCTGGAGTCATGTATCCCTGAGATATTCACCCCTCCACTTT. This sequence encodes CAWSHVSLRYSPLHF. The whole variable domain, filled in from reference TRBV30 and TRBJ1-6, reads SQTIHQWPATLVQPVGSPLSLECTVEGTSNPNLYWYRQAAGRGLQLLFYSVGIGQISSEVPQNLSASRPQDRQFILSSKKLLLSDSGFYLCAWSHVSLRYSPLHFGNGTRLTVT.

V is TRBV9 and J is TRBJ2-3; 15 bases fit TRBD2. The ends lost 4 bases at V and 3 bases at J; junction bases unmatched: 3. Germline lookup yields CDR1 SGDLS and CDR2 YYNGEE. The CDR3 loop spans 16 amino acids. The CDR3 DNA is TGTGCCAGCAGCCTCGGGACTAGCGGGGGGACAGATACGCAGTATTTT. It translates to CASSLGTSGGTDTQYF.

The chain is built from TRBV14 and TRBJ2-3; 8 nucleotides match TRBD2. V lost 1 base and J lost 2; bases outside the gene matches: 8. The length of the CDR3 is 17 residues. Looked up from germline, CDR1 is SGHDN and CDR2 is FVKESK. CDR3 residues: CASSQVGREAFTDTQYF. DNA for the CDR3: TGTGCCAGCAGCCAAGTTGGGCGGGAGGCTTTCACAGATACGCAGTATTTT.

The chain links TRBV5-1 to TRBJ1-4; TRBD1 aligns across 7 bases. The V segment lost 0 bases and the J segment 8 bases; nucleotides outside the gene matches: 13. This CDR3 contains 17 residues. Germline V gene sequence: CDR1 SGHRS, CDR2 YFSETQ. The chain's CDR3 is CASSLVAADRAGEKLFF. In DNA, the CDR3 is TGCGCCAGCAGCTTGGTCGCCGCTGACAGGGCCGGGGAAAAACTGTTTTTT.

V gene TRBV4-3 combines with J gene TRBJ2-7, with TRBD2 identical over 8 bases. Per the germline V gene, CDR1 is LGHNA and CDR2 is YSLEER. The CDR3 has 14 residues. V lost 4 bases to trimming and J lost 3 bases; unmatched junction nucleotides: 5. CDR3 in amino acids: CASSPAGGGYEQYF. The CDR3 region has the DNA TGCGCCAGCAGCCCGGCGGGAGGAGGCTACGAGCAGTACTTC.

The chain employs TRBV7-9 and TRBJ2-3, with a weak D call TRBD1 (5 bases). This CDR3 is 14 amino acids long. Looked up from germline, CDR1 is SEHNR and CDR2 is FQNEAQ (reference sequence). Trimming shortened V by 1 base and J by 8 bases, and 13 bases separated the two germline ends. The CDR3 is CASSLGVGLGTQYF. The DNA for the CDR3 is TGTGCCAGCAGCTTAGGAGTGGGGCTGGGTACGCAGTATTTT.

This chain uses TRBV7-3 with TRBJ1-2; TRBD1 aligns across 12 bases. V was clipped by 2 bases and J by 5 bases; unmatched bases: 6. The CDR3 runs 16 residues. Germline CDR1 is SGHTA and CDR2 is FQGTGA. This CDR3 is CASSLSRGQGAYGYTF. The CDR3 nucleotides are TGTGCCAGCAGCTTATCACGGGGACAGGGGGCTTATGGCTACACCTTC.

The chain employs TRBV10-3 and TRBJ1-2, with 7 bases aligning to TRBD1. Germline V CDR1 and CDR2: ENHRY, SYGVKD. The trim removed 7 bases at V and 7 bases at J, leaving 6 bases unmatched. The CDR3 runs 12 residues. Here the CDR3 reads CAIMEQGFGYTF. CDR3 nucleotide sequence: TGTGCCATCATGGAACAGGGGTTTGGCTACACCTTC.

The chain joins TRBV9 to TRBJ2-1; D is perhaps TRBD1 (6 bases). The CDR3 covers 14 residues. Deletions cut 4 bases from V and 3 bases from J, with 11 bases between. Germline V gives CDR1 SGDLS, CDR2 YYNGEE. The CDR3 loop reads CASSPQGYYNEQFF. In nucleotides, the CDR3 is TGTGCCAGCAGCCCACAGGGATACTACAATGAGCAGTTCTTC.

This chain links TRBV28 with TRBJ1-1; no clear D. This CDR3 region has 20 residues. Germline-derived CDR1 and CDR2 are MDHEN and SYDVKM. Between the trimmed V and J ends, which lost 0 bases and 0 bases, there was a span of 23 bases. The CDR3 DNA reads TGTGCCAGCAGTTTATGGCGGGAGGGTAGGAAGTTAGTCGTGAACACTGAAGCTTTCTTT. This gives the protein CASSLWREGRKLVVNTEAFF. Variable domain in full (rest from reference TRBV28 and TRBJ1-1): DVKVTQSSRYLVKRTGEKVFLECVQDMDHENMFWYRQDPGLGLRLIYFSYDVKMKEKGDIPEGYSVSREKKERFSLILESASTNQTSMYLCASSLWREGRKLVVNTEAFFGQGTRLTVV.